One and the same sample provided the 27 T cell receptor beta chains below, sequenced in a study of T-cell reconstitution after alpha-beta-depleted transplantation in children. Using unique molecular identifiers, the investigators prepared the TCRbeta library. TCRdb re-analysed the PCR reads in MiXCR, keeping a single row per CDR3 protein. The repertoire has approximately 91,000 distinct CDR3 sequences, 8% to 9% of them found once; the top ten carry 6.9%. The source material was PBMCs from the stem cell graft donor, sampled from the stem cell graft. Every receptor here comes from a human donor who donated a stem cell graft to a child with congenital amegakaryocytic thrombocytopenia.

This clonotype was counted at least ten times. The chain combines TRBV6-1 with TRBJ2-5; 7 bases align to TRBD1. J gave up 5 bases and V 2 bases, and 5 bases lay outside the gene matches. Germline V lookup: CDR1 MNHNS, CDR2 SASEGT. The CDR3 contains 14 residues. DNA for the CDR3: TGTGCCAGCAGTGAAACAGGGGTTTGGGAGACCCAGTACTTC. It translates to CASSETGVWETQYF.

This rearrangement joins TRBV2 to TRBJ1-4; D unclear. Germline assignment: CDR1 SNHLY and CDR2 FYNNEI. Trimming took 0 bases from V and 8 from J, leaving 7 bases between them. CDR3 length equals 13 residues. The CDR3 loop is CASSEAQKEKLFF. The DNA for the CDR3 is TGTGCCAGCAGTGAAGCGCAAAAGGAAAAACTGTTTTTT. Looking up the rest from reference TRBV2 and TRBJ1-4 gives the full variable domain: EPEVTQTPSHQVTQMGQEVILRCVPISNHLYFYWYRQILGQKVEFLVSFYNNEISEKSEIFDDQFSVERPDGSNFTLKIRSTKLEDSAMYFCASSEAQKEKLFFGSGTQLSVL.

There are many counts of this clonotype. The chain is built from TRBV7-6 and TRBJ1-2, with 7 positions matching TRBD1. Germline CDR1 reads SGHVS; CDR2 reads FNYEAQ. This CDR3 contains 13 residues. V shed 5 bases, J shed 3 bases, and the junction held 3 bases outside the gene matches. The CDR3 here is CASSQGTDYGYTF. The CDR3 nucleotides read TGTGCCAGCAGCCAAGGGACAGACTATGGCTACACCTTC.

This clonotype was detected many times. V is TRBV13 and J is TRBJ2-1; the D is unclear. Germline CDR1 PRHDT, CDR2 FYEKMQ (reference sequence). V was trimmed by 5 bases and J by 2 bases, leaving 10 bases between them. The CDR3 runs to 14 residues. DNA for the CDR3: TGTGCCAGCAGCCGGACGGATACCTACAATGAGCAGTTCTTC. Residues: CASSRTDTYNEQFF.

The chain uses TRBV20-1 and TRBJ1-4, with a tentative D call TRBD1 (5 bases). V was clipped by 1 base and J by 8 bases, with 14 bases between them. CDR3 length: 14 residues. Germline CDR1 DFQATT, CDR2 SNEGSKA (reference sequence). The CDR3 sequence: CSARAGKGSEKLFF. DNA of the CDR3: TGCAGTGCTAGAGCAGGGAAAGGCTCCGAAAAACTGTTTTTT.

The chain has TRBV11-2 and TRBJ2-1; 7 nucleotides match TRBD1. From germline, CDR1 is SGHAT and CDR2 FQNNGV. This CDR3 comprises 14 residues. With V trimmed by 3 bases and J by 6 bases, 5 bases remained unmatched. The CDR3 spells CASSFSRDSNEQFF. The CDR3 nucleotides are TGTGCCAGCAGCTTTAGTCGGGACAGCAATGAGCAGTTCTTC.

There are many counts of this clonotype. The rearrangement links TRBV3-1 to TRBJ1-6; no clear D. Germline CDR1 reads LGHDT; CDR2 reads YNNKEL (reference sequence). The CDR3 is made up of 14 amino acids. V lost 6 bases to trimming and J lost 4 bases, with 10 bases between them. The CDR3 sequence: CASSVAGYNSPLHF. The DNA for the CDR3 is TGTGCCAGCAGTGTGGCTGGGTATAATTCACCCCTCCACTTT. Variable domain in full (rest from reference TRBV3-1 and TRBJ1-6): DTAVSQTPKYLVTQMGNDKSIKCEQNLGHDTMYWYKQDSKKFLKIMFSYNNKELIINETVPNRFSPKSPDKAHLNLHINSLELGDSAVYFCASSVAGYNSPLHFGNGTRLTVT.

The sample holds many counts of this clonotype. The rearrangement joins TRBV7-8 to TRBJ2-2; 11 bases fit TRBD2. CDR1 SGHVS and CDR2 FQNEAQ come from the germline V gene. The CDR3 runs to 18 residues. V shed 2 bases and J 1 base; nucleotides not matched to a gene: 6. CDR3 bases: TGTGCCAGCAGCTTACCCCCCCTAGCGGGAGGGAACACCGGGGAGCTGTTTTTT. Amino acids: CASSLPPLAGGNTGELFF.

The chain joins TRBV28 to TRBJ2-2; 12 bases line up with TRBD2. This CDR3 is 16 amino acids long. V was pared by 3 bases and J by 10 bases, with 9 bases of the junction left unmatched. Germline lookup yields CDR1 MDHEN and CDR2 SYDVKM. The CDR3 nucleotides read TGTGCCAGCAGTTTCCTACTAGCGGGGGGTGAAAAGGAGCTGTTTTTT. Translating it yields CASSFLLAGGEKELFF.

This sequence joins TRBV20-1 and TRBJ2-7, with TRBD2 matching 10 bases. V dropped 5 bases and J dropped 5; count of bases not matched to a gene: 9. The germline CDR1 and CDR2 sequences are DFQATT and SNEGSKA (reference sequence). The CDR3 is 14 residues long. The CDR3 region has the DNA TGCAGTGCTCTCACCCCCCTAGCGGGAGACGAGCAGTACTTC. Protein: CSALTPLAGDEQYF.

This clonotype has ten or more counts. The V call is TRBV12-3 or TRBV12-4, the J call TRBJ2-1; D is ambiguous. Trimming cost V 8 bases and J 9 bases, with 17 bases left between them. This CDR3 is 13 amino acids long. CDR3 residues: CASAPGRASEQFF. The CDR3 bases are TGTGCCAGCGCTCCGGGCCGAGCGAGTGAGCAGTTCTTC.

This clonotype was counted a few times. This chain uses TRBV5-1 with TRBJ2-3; 8 bases fit TRBD2. The J segment lost 0 bases and the V segment lost 1 base, leaving 10 bases of the junction unmatched. The CDR3 has 18 amino acids. Germline V gene lookup returns CDR1 SGHRS and CDR2 YFSETQ. CDR3 sequence reads: CASSLFPRGGVSTDTQYF. The CDR3 bases are TGCGCCAGCAGCTTGTTCCCTCGGGGGGGTGTGAGCACAGATACGCAGTATTTT.

This clonotype was seen at least ten times. The chain links TRBV20-1 to TRBJ2-3, with D possibly being TRBD1 (7 bases). With 7 bases removed from V and 1 base from J, the gap between germline ends came to 18 bases. Per germline, CDR1 DFQATT and CDR2 SNEGSKA (reference sequence). The CDR3 loop spans 15 amino acids. Here the CDR3 reads CSVRGGGIRTDTQYF. The DNA for the CDR3 is TGCAGTGTCAGAGGGGGCGGGATACGCACAGATACGCAGTATTTT.

This clonotype was recorded many times. V usage is TRBV5-1 and J usage is TRBJ1-3; no clear D. Deletions cut 5 bases from V and 2 bases from J, with 20 bases between. The CDR3 extends over 17 amino acids. Germline CDR1 reads SGHRS; CDR2 reads YFSETQ. In DNA, the CDR3 is TGCGCCAGCAGTCTCCCCGGAACGAATAGGGCTGGAAACACCATATATTTT. It is translated as CASSLPGTNRAGNTIYF.

Points on this clonotype: A much larger clone lies one base from this, so it may be a read error. This chain joins TRBV10-3 and TRBJ2-5; the D gene is possibly TRBD1 (6 bases). Germline CDR1 is ENHRY and CDR2 is SYGVKD. CDR3 size: 12 residues. CDR3 loop: CAISAGEEPQYF. CDR3 DNA sequence: TGTGCCATCAGTGCAGGGGAAGAGCCCCAGTACTTC.

The chain's CDR3 is CAWSVQGNEQFF. The CDR3 nucleotides are TGTGCCTGGAGTGTACAAGGCAATGAGCAGTTCTTC. J is TRBJ2-1 and V is TRBV30; D gene ambiguous. The CDR3 spans 12 residues. V was pared by 0 bases and J by 6 bases, with 6 bases between. CDR1 and CDR2 (germline): GTSNPN, SVGIG (reference sequence).

This clonotype was counted many times. The chain employs TRBV3-1 and TRBJ2-1; D could derive from TRBD1 or TRBD2 (5 bases each). Trimming stripped 4 bases from V and 12 bases from J, with 10 bases between. Germline CDR1 LGHDT, CDR2 YNNKEL (reference sequence). The CDR3 consists of 11 residues. Here the CDR3 reads CASSRGRAQFF. CDR3 bases: TGTGCCAGCAGCCGGGGACGAGCGCAGTTCTTC.

This clonotype was detected many times. The chain recombines TRBV7-2 with TRBJ1-1; D perhaps matches TRBD1 (5 bases). Trimming removed 5 bases at V and 8 bases at J, with 12 bases between. CDR1 and CDR2 from the germline V gene are SGHTA and FQGNSA. This CDR3 is 12 amino acids long. The CDR3 loop is CASSRWDREAFF. DNA of the CDR3: TGTGCCAGCAGCCGGTGGGACCGCGAAGCTTTCTTT. Full variable domain (outside the CDR3, taken from reference TRBV7-2 and TRBJ1-1): GAGVSQSPSNKVTEKGKDVELRCDPISGHTALYWYRQSLGQGLEFLIYFQGNSAPDKSGLPSDRFSAERTGGSVSTLTIQRTQQEDSAVYLCASSRWDREAFFGQGTRLTVV.

Ten or more counts support this clonotype. The chain is built from TRBV3-1 and TRBJ1-3; D remains unclear. This CDR3 has 16 residues. Trimming left V 4 bases short and J 0 bases short, with 13 bases between. The germline gives CDR1 LGHDT, CDR2 YNNKEL (reference sequence). The CDR3 sequence: CASSPVSGSSGNTIYF. CDR3 nucleotide sequence: TGTGCCAGCAGCCCTGTTAGTGGTAGCTCTGGAAACACCATATATTTT.

There are many counts of this clonotype. CDR3 protein: CSVEALGTDTQYF. The CDR3, as DNA: TGCAGCGTTGAAGCCTTGGGAACAGATACGCAGTATTTT. V and J are TRBV29-1 and TRBJ2-3; D remains unclear. The CDR3 contains 13 residues. The V gene's germline CDR1 is SQVTM and CDR2 ANQGSEA. The ends were cut back, 1 base at V and 3 bases at J, with 8 bases in the middle.

Many counts were recorded for this clonotype. The chain couples TRBV11-2 to TRBJ2-4; D is possibly TRBD2 (5 bases). CDR1 and CDR2 (germline): SGHAT, FQNNGV. The CDR3 contains 13 residues. V lost 5 bases, J lost 9 bases, and 14 bases lay in between. The CDR3 reads CASSPRTGLIQYF. As DNA, the CDR3 is TGTGCCAGCAGCCCCAGGACCGGACTCATTCAGTACTTC. Full variable domain (remainder filled in from reference TRBV11-2 and TRBJ2-4): EAGVAQSPRYKIIEKRQSVAFWCNPISGHATLYWYQQILGQGPKLLIQFQNNGVVDDSQLPKDRFSAERLKGVDSTLKIQPAKLEDSAVYLCASSPRTGLIQYFGAGTRLSVL.

This clonotype has at least ten counts. The rearrangement joins TRBV20-1 to TRBJ1-1; 9 bases line up with TRBD1. The CDR3 is made up of 14 amino acids. CDR1 is DFQATT, CDR2 SNEGSKA, per germline (reference sequence). With V trimmed by 8 bases and J by 1 base, 8 bases remained unmatched. For the CDR3, the DNA is TGCAGTACAACACAGGGGGCGAGGAACACTGAAGCTTTCTTT. Its protein is CSTTQGARNTEAFF.

This clonotype was picked up many times. The V gene is TRBV15, the J gene TRBJ1-1; tentatively, D is TRBD1 (5 bases). The CDR3 is 13 residues long. V dropped 5 bases and J dropped 5 bases, with 12 bases sitting between them. CDR1 LNHNV and CDR2 YYDKDF come from the germline V gene (reference sequence). The CDR3 bases are TGTGCCACCAGCGCAGGGAGAAGTACTGAAGCTTTCTTT. Translated, it gives CATSAGRSTEAFF.

In its sample, this clonotype was seen many times. The rearrangement uses TRBV12-3 or TRBV12-4 and TRBJ2-3; D call uncertain. Trimming took off 6 bases at V and 2 bases at J, with 9 bases between the two ends. The CDR3 spans 13 residues. The CDR3 bases are TGTGCCAGCAGGGGGATATCCACAGATACGCAGTATTTT. Its protein is CASRGISTDTQYF.

This clonotype was observed at least ten times. The gene calls are TRBV29-1 and TRBJ1-1, with TRBD1 identical over 9 bases. Germline V gene data show CDR1 as SQVTM and CDR2 as ANQGSEA. The V gene end was trimmed by 6 bases and the J gene end by 8 bases; junction bases not matched to a gene: 10. The CDR3 has 13 amino acids. In DNA, the CDR3 is TGCAGCGTAGGGGACAGGGTTCAACCCGAAGCTTTCTTT. Translating gives CSVGDRVQPEAFF.

This clonotype was detected only a few times. The chain carries TRBV28 and TRBJ1-6; TRBD1 matches 7 bases. The CDR3 has 15 residues. The germline CDR1 and CDR2 sequences are MDHEN and SYDVKM. V was clipped by 6 bases and J by 4 bases; unmatched bases: 6. The CDR3: CASSLPGQYNSPLHF. In DNA form, the CDR3 reads TGTGCCAGCAGCCTACCGGGACAGTATAATTCACCCCTCCACTTT.

At least ten counts were recorded for this clonotype. This rearrangement joins TRBV7-9 to TRBJ1-4; TRBD1 might be the D (6 bases). Germline CDR1 reads SEHNR; CDR2 reads FQNEAQ (reference sequence). V lost 2 bases to trimming and J lost 4 bases, with 11 bases between them. CDR3 length equals 15 residues. The CDR3 region has the DNA TGTGCCAGCAGCTTACAGGCAGGGGATAATGAAAAACTGTTTTTT. It is translated as CASSLQAGDNEKLFF.